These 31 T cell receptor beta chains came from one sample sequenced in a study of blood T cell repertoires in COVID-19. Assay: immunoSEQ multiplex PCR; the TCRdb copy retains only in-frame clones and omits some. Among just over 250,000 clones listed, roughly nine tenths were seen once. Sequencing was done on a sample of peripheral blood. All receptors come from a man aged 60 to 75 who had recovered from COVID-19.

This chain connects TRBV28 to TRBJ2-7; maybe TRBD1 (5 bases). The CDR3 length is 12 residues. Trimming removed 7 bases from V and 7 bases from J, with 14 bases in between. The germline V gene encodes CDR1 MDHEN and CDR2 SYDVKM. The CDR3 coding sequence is TGTGCCAGCACCAGGGTCATGAGTGAGCAGTACTTC. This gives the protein CASTRVMSEQYF.

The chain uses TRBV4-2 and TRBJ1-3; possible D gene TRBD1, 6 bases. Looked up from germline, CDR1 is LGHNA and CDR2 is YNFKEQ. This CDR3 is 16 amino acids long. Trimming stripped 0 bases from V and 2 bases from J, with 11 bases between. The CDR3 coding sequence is TGTGCCAGCAGCCAAGAGAACAGGGACCCTGGAAACACCATATATTTT. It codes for CASSQENRDPGNTIYF.

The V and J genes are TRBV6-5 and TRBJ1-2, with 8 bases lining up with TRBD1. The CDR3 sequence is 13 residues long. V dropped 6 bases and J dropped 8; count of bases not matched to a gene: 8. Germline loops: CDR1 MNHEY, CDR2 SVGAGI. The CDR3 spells CASSHQTGDGYTF. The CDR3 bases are TGTGCCAGCAGCCACCAGACAGGGGACGGCTACACCTTC.

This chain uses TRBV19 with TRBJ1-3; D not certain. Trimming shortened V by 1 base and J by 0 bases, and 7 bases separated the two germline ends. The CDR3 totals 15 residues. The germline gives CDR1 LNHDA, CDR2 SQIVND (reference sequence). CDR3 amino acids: CASSIAAGSGNTIYF. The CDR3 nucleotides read TGTGCCAGTAGTATAGCGGCAGGCTCTGGAAACACCATATATTTT. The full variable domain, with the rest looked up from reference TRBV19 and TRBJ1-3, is DGGITQSPKYLFRKEGQNVTLSCEQNLNHDAMYWYRQDPGQGLRLIYYSQIVNDFQKGDIAEGYSVSREKKESFPLTVTSAQKNPTAFYLCASSIAAGSGNTIYFGEGSWLTVV.

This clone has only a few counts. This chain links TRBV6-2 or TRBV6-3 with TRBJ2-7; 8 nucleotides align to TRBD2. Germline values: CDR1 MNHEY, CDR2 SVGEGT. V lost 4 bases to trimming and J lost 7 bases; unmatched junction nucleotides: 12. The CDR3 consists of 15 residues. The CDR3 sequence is CASSSSGLGLTEQYF. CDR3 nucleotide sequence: TGTGCCAGCAGTTCGTCGGGACTAGGATTGACAGAGCAGTACTTC.

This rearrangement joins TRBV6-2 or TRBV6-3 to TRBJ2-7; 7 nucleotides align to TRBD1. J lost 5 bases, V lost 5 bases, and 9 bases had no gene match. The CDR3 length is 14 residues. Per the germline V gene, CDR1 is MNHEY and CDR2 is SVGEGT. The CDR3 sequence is CASSHWTGGDEQYF. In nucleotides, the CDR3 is TGTGCCAGCAGTCATTGGACAGGTGGCGACGAGCAGTACTTC.

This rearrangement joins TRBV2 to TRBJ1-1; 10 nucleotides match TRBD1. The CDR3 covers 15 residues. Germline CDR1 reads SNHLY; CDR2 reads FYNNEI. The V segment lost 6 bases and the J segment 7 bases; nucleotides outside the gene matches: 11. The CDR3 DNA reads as TGTGCCAGCAGCGCTGAGACAGGGGGCAAGGGTGAAGCTTTCTTT. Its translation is CASSAETGGKGEAFF.

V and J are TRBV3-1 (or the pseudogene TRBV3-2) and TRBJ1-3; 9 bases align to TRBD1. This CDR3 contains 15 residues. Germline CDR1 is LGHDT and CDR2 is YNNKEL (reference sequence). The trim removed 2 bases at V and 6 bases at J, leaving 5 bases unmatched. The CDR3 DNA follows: TGTGCCAGCAGCCAAATACAGGGGGCGAAAAACACCATATATTTT. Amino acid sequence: CASSQIQGAKNTIYF.

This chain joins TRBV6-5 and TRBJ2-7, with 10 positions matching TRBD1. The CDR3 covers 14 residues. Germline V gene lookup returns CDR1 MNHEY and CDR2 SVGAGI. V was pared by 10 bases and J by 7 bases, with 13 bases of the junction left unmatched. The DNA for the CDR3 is TGTGCCACCATCCTGGACAGGGGGTATAGGGAGCAGTACTTC. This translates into CATILDRGYREQYF.

The CDR3 bases are TGCGCCAGCAGCCAAGCCCAAGCCCTCTCCTACGAGCAGTACTTC. It specifies CASSQAQALSYEQYF. The chain combines TRBV4-1 with TRBJ2-7, with D unclear. The germline gives CDR1 MGHRA, CDR2 YSYEKL. The germline V and J ends were trimmed by 1 base and 0 bases, with 10 bases remaining between them. CDR3 length: 15 residues.

CDR3 region: CASNKLGRYETQYF. CDR3 DNA: TGTGCCAGCAATAAACTAGGGCGCTACGAGACCCAGTACTTC. This chain links TRBV7-6 with TRBJ2-5; possible D gene TRBD2, 5 bases. CDR3 length: 14 amino acids. Trimming pared 7 bases from V and 5 bases from J, leaving 17 bases between. CDR1 and CDR2 (germline): SGHVS, FNYEAQ.

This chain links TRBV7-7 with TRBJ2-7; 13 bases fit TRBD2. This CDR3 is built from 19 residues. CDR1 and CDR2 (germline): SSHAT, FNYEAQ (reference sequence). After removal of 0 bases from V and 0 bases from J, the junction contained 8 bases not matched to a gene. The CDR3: CASSLAKGLAGAPSYEQYF. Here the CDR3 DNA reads TGTGCCAGCAGCTTAGCGAAAGGACTAGCGGGGGCTCCCTCCTACGAGCAGTACTTC.

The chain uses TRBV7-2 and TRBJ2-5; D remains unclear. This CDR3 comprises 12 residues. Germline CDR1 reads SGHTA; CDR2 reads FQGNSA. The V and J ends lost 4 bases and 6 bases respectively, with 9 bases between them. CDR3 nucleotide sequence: TGTGCCAGCAGCTCCGAGTATCAGACCCAGTACTTC. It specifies CASSSEYQTQYF.

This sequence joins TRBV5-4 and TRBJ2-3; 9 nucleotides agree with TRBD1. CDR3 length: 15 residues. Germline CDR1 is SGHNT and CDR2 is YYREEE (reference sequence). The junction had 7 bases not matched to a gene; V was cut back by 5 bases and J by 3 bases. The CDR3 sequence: CASSRDRVSTDTQYF. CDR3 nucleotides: TGTGCCAGCAGTCGGGACAGGGTGTCGACAGATACGCAGTATTTT.

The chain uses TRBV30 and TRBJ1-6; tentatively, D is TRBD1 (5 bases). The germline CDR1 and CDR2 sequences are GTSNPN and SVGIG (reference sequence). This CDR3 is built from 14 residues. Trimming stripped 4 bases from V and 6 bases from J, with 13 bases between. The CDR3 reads CAWNPGGINSPLHF. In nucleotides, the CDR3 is TGTGCCTGGAACCCGGGGGGGATTAATTCACCCCTCCACTTT.

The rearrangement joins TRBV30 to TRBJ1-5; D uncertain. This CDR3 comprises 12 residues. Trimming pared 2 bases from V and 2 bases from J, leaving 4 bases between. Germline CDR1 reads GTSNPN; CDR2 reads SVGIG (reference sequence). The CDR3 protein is CAWSSGNQPQHF. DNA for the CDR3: TGTGCCTGGAGTTCAGGCAATCAGCCCCAGCATTTT. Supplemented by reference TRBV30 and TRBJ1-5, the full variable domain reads SQTIHQWPATLVQPVGSPLSLECTVEGTSNPNLYWYRQAAGRGLQLLFYSVGIGQISSEVPQNLSASRPQDRQFILSSKKLLLSDSGFYLCAWSSGNQPQHFGDGTRLSIL.

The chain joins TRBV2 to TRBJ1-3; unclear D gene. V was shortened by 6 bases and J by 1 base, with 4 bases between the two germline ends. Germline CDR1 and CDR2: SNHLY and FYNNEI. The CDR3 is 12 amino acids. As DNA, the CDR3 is TGTGCCAGCAGGTATTCTGGAAACACCATATATTTT. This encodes CASRYSGNTIYF. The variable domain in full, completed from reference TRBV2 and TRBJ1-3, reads EPEVTQTPSHQVTQMGQEVILRCVPISNHLYFYWYRQILGQKVEFLVSFYNNEISEKSEIFDDQFSVERPDGSNFTLKIRSTKLEDSAMYFCASRYSGNTIYFGEGSWLTVV.

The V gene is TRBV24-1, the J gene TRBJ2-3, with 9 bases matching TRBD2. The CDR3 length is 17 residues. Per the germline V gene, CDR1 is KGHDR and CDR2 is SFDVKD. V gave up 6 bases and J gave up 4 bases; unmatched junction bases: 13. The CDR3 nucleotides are TGTGCCACCAGTCCGGGACTAGCTGTCGGGTTGGCAGATACGCAGTATTTT. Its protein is CATSPGLAVGLADTQYF.

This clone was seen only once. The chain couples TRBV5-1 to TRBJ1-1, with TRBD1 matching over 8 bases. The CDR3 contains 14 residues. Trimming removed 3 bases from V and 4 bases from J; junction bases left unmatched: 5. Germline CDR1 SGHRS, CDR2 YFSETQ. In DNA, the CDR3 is TGCGCCAGCAGCTCTAACACAGGGGGCACTGAAGCTTTCTTT. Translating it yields CASSSNTGGTEAFF.

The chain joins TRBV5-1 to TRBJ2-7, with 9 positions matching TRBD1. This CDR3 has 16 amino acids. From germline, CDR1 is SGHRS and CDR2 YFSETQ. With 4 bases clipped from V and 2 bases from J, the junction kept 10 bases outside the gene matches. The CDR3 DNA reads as TGCGCCAGCAGCACATACAGGGGGCCCCCCCCCTACGAGCAGTACTTC. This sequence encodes CASSTYRGPPPYEQYF.

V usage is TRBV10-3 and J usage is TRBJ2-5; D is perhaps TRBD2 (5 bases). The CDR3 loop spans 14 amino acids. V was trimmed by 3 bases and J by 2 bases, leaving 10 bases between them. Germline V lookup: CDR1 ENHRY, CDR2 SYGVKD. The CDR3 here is CAISDVEEQETQYF. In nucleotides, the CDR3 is TGTGCCATCAGTGATGTGGAGGAGCAAGAGACCCAGTACTTC.

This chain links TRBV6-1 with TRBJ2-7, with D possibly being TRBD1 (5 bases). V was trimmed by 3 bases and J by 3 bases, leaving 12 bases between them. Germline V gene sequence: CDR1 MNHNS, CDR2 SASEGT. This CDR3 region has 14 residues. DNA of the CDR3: TGTGCCAGCAGTGAGGAGACAGAGAGCTACGAGCAGTACTTC. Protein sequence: CASSEETESYEQYF.

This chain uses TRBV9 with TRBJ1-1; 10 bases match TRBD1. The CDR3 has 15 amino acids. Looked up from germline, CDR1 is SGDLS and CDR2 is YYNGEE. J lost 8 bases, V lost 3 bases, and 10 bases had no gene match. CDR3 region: CASSASTGGSAEAFF. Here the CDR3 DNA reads TGTGCCAGCAGCGCTTCGACAGGGGGCTCGGCAGAAGCTTTCTTT. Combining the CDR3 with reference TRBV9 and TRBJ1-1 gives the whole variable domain DSGVTQTPKHLITATGQRVTLRCSPRSGDLSVYWYQQSLDQGLQFLIQYYNGEERAKGNILERFSAQQFPDLHSELNLSSLELGDSALYFCASSASTGGSAEAFFGQGTRLTVV.

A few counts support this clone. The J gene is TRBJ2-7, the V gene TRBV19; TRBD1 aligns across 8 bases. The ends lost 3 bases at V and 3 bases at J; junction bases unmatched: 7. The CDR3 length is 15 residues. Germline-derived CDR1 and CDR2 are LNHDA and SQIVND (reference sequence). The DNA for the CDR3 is TGTGCCAGTAGTATTCTCTTAGGACAGGGCTACGAGCAGTACTTC. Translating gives CASSILLGQGYEQYF.

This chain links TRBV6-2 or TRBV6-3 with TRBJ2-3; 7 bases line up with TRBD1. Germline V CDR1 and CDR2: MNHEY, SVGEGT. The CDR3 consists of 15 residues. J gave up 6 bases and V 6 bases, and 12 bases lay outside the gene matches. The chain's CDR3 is CASSVEGARRDTQYF. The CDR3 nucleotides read TGTGCCAGCAGCGTTGAGGGGGCCCGACGTGATACGCAGTATTTT.

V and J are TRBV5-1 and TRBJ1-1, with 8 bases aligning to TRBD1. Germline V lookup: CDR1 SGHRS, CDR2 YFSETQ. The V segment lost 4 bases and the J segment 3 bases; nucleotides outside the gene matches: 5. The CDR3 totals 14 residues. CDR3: CASSLTGGYTEAFF. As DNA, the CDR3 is TGCGCCAGCAGCCTAACAGGGGGATACACTGAAGCTTTCTTT.

The CDR3 region is CAISEVGRTMDQPQHF. Written as DNA, the CDR3 is TGTGCCATCAGTGAGGTGGGTCGGACAATGGATCAGCCCCAGCATTTT. V usage is TRBV10-3 and J usage is TRBJ1-5; maybe TRBD1 (5 bases). This CDR3 has 16 amino acids. Deletions cut 2 bases from V and 5 bases from J, with 16 bases between. Germline lookup yields CDR1 ENHRY and CDR2 SYGVKD.

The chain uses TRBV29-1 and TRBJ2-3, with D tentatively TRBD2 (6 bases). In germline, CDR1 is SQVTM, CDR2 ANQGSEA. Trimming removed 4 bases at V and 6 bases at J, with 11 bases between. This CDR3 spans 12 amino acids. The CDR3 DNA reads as TGCAGCGTTGTCGGAGGGGTCGATACGCAGTATTTT. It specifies CSVVGGVDTQYF.

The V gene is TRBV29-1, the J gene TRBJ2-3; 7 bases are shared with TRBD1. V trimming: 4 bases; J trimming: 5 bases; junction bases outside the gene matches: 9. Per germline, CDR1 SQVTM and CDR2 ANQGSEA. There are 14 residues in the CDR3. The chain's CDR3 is CSVVVVGTEDTQYF. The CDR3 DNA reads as TGCAGCGTTGTTGTCGTTGGGACAGAAGATACGCAGTATTTT.

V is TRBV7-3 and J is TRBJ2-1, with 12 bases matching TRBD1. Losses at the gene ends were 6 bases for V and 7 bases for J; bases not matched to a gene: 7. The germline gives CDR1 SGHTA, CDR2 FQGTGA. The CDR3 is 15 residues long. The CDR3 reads CASSSGTGGWNEQFF. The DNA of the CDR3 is TGTGCCAGCAGTTCCGGGACAGGGGGCTGGAATGAGCAGTTCTTC.

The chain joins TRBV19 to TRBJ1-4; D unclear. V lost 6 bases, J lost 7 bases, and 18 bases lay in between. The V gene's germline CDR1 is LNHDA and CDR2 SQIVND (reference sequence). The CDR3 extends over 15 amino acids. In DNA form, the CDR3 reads TGTGCCAGTAGGCCCGGTTGGGCCACCCCTGAAAAACTGTTTTTT. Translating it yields CASRPGWATPEKLFF. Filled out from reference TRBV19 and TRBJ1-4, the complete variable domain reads DGGITQSPKYLFRKEGQNVTLSCEQNLNHDAMYWYRQDPGQGLRLIYYSQIVNDFQKGDIAEGYSVSREKKESFPLTVTSAQKNPTAFYLCASRPGWATPEKLFFGSGTQLSVL.